The count of the clone carrying this T cell receptor (beta chain) is one. V was clipped by 3 bases and J by 0 bases, with 11 bases between them. The V gene's germline CDR1 is KGHDR and CDR2 SFDVKD. The CDR3 loop spans 15 amino acids. This specimen comes from a study of blood T cell repertoires in COVID-19. Study at large: The analysed material was cDNA or gDNA that came from T cells, B-cell-depleted T cells, or PBMCs.

Cohorts were based on clinical histories the participants reported. The protocol was immunoSEQ multiplex PCR, while the TCRdb copy is restricted to in-frame clones and leaves out a portion. Among some 410,000 clones, 88% were seen once, and the ten largest hold more than 0.9%. The V call is TRBV24-1, the J call TRBJ2-7; perhaps TRBD2 as D (6 bases). This clonotype was sampled from a woman aged 30 to 39 with acute COVID-19. Sequenced: PBMCs or T cells enriched from blood (not recorded which). The CDR3 here is CATSDRSGSSYEQYF. The CDR3, as DNA: TGTGCCACCAGTGATAGGTCCGGGAGCTCCTACGAGCAGTACTTC.